Following are 6 T cell receptor beta chains from one sample sequenced in a study of T cell changes during pregnancy in multiple sclerosis. The method was immunoSEQ multiplex PCR; TCRdb's version includes in-frame clones alone and lacks a portion of them. The sample contains some 38,000 clones, 88% of which appear only once. The sample here was CD8+ T cells from peripheral blood mononuclear cells, taken in the third trimester of pregnancy. These receptors all stem from a female donor with multiple sclerosis, enrolled in a pregnancy study.

V is TRBV6-1 and J is TRBJ2-3; 7 nucleotides match TRBD1. The CDR3 sequence is 19 residues long. Germline CDR1 MNHNS, CDR2 SASEGT. The junction had 14 bases not matched to a gene; V was cut back by 2 bases and J by 0 bases. The CDR3 DNA reads TGTGCCAGCAGTGAATATAGGGGGCCTTCACTGACTAGCACAGATACGCAGTATTTT. Its protein is CASSEYRGPSLTSTDTQYF.

The rearrangement uses TRBV15 and TRBJ2-2; 10 nucleotides line up with TRBD2. Germline loops: CDR1 LNHNV, CDR2 YYDKDF (reference sequence). V gave up 8 bases and J gave up 6 bases; unmatched junction bases: 6. The CDR3 is 14 residues long. The CDR3 coding sequence is TGTGCCACCCTAGCGGGGGTGGTCCCCGGGGAGCTGTTTTTT. The encoded protein is CATLAGVVPGELFF.

This sequence joins TRBV27 and TRBJ2-1, with a tentative D call TRBD2 (6 bases). V was shortened by 3 bases and J by 1 base, with 16 bases between the two germline ends. CDR1 is MNHEY and CDR2 is SMNVEV in the germline V gene (reference sequence). The CDR3 is made up of 17 amino acids. The CDR3 loop is CASSFGDAGPSYNEQFF. CDR3 nucleotides: TGTGCCAGCAGTTTTGGAGACGCGGGGCCATCCTACAATGAGCAGTTCTTC.

The chain employs TRBV15 and TRBJ1-2, with D unresolved. The CDR3 runs to 13 residues. Germline V gives CDR1 LNHNV, CDR2 YYDKDF (reference sequence). The V gene lost 0 bases and the J gene lost 1 base, with 3 bases spanning the gap. The CDR3 here is CATSRDYNYGYTF. CDR3 bases: TGTGCCACCAGCAGAGATTATAACTATGGCTACACCTTC.

This chain joins TRBV2 and TRBJ2-7; the D gene is possibly TRBD2 (5 bases). Germline-derived CDR1 and CDR2 are SNHLY and FYNNEI. CDR3 size: 10 residues. Trimming cost V 8 bases and J 7 bases, with 9 bases left between them. CDR3 sequence reads: CASREGEQYF. In DNA form, the CDR3 reads TGTGCCAGCCGAGAGGGAGAGCAGTACTTC.

The chain joins TRBV7-9 to TRBJ2-1; the match to TRBD2 covers 12 bases. The ends lost 4 bases at V and 3 bases at J; junction bases unmatched: 4. The CDR3 contains 16 residues. From germline, CDR1 is SEHNR and CDR2 FQNEAQ (reference sequence). In DNA form, the CDR3 reads TGTGCCAGCAGCTCCAGACTAGCGGGGGACTACAATGAGCAGTTCTTC. Its protein product is CASSSRLAGDYNEQFF. Full variable domain (missing parts from reference TRBV7-9 and TRBJ2-1): DTGVSQNPRHKITKRGQNVTFRCDPISEHNRLYWYRQTLGQGPEFLTYFQNEAQLEKSRLLSDRFSAERPKGSFSTLEIQRTEQGDSAMYLCASSSRLAGDYNEQFFGPGTRLTVL.